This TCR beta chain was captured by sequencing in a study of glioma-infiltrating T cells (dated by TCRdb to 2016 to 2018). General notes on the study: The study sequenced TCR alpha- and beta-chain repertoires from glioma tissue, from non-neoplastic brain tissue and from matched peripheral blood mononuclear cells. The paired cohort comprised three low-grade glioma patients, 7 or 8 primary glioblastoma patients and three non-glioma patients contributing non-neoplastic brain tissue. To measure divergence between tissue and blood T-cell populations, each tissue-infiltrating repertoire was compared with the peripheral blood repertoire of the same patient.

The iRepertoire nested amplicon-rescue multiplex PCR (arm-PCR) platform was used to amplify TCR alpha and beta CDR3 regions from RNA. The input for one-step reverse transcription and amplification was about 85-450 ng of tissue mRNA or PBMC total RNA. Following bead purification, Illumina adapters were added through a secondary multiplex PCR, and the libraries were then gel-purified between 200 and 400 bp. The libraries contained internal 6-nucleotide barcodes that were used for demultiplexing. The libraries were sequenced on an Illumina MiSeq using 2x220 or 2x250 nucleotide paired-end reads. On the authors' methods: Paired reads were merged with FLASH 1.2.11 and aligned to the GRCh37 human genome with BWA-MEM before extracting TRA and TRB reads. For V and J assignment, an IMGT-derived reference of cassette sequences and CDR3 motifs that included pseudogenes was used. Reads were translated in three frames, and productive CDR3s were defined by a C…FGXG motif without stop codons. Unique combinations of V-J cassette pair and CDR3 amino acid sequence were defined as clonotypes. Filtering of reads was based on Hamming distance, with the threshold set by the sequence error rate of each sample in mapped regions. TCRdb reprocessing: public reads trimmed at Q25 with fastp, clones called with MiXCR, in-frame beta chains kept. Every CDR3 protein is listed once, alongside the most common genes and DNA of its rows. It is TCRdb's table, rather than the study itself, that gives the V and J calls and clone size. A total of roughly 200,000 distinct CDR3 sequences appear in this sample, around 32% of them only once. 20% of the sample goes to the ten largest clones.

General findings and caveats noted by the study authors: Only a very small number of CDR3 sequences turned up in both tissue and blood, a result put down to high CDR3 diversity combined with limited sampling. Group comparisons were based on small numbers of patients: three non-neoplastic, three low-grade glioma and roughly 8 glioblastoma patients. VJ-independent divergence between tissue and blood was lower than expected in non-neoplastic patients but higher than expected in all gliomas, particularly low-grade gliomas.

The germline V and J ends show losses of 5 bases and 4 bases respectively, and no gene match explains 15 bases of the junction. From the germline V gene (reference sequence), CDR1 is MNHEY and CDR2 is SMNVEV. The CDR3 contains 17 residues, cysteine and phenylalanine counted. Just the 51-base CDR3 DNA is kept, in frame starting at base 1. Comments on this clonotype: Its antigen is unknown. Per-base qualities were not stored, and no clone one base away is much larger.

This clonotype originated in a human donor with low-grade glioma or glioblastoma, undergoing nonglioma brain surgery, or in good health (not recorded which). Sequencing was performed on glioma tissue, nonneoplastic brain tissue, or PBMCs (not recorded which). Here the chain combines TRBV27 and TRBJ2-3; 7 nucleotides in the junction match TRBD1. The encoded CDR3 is CASSLGQLSLGADTQYF. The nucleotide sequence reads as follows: TGTGCCAGCAGTCTGGGACAGCTAAGCCTTGGAGCAGATACGCAGTATTTT.